This T cell receptor (beta chain) originates from a study of cytomegalovirus exposure and HLA in healthy donors. This CDR3 has 16 residues. Amplification used 60 Vbeta primers and 13 Jbeta primers. Produced via immunoSEQ multiplex PCR; TCRdb's table is partial and in-frame only. Of approximately 90,000 clones detected, 63% appear once; the ten largest clones hold 5% to 6.5%. The study, taken as a whole, reports: TCR beta chains numbering more than 150 were designated cytomegalovirus-associated. Most TCR sequences were seen very rarely across donors, but some public TCRs occurred in many. Upon later analysis, HLA-associated TCR beta chains proved more clonally expanded than other, equally common chains.

Turning to this clone: Its antigen is as yet unknown.

This rearrangement joins TRBV21-1 to TRBJ2-7; the listed D gene, TRBD2, was not tested against the DNA. TRBV21-1 constitutes a pseudogene. The TCR originated in a woman aged 30 to 39 in good health and CMV-seronegative. Sequencing was done on a sample of PBMCs. The CDR3 sequence: CASSKLGGVLTYEQYF. In DNA form, the CDR3 reads TGTGCCAGCAGCAAACTCGGCGGGGTTCTCACCTACGAGCAGTACTTC.